This T cell receptor beta chain was observed in a study of cytomegalovirus exposure and HLA in healthy donors. General study results and limits: Most CMV-associated TCR beta chains appeared HLA-restricted in a later analysis.

About this clone: Antigen unknown.

CDR1 is SGHTA and CDR2 is FQGNSA in the germline V gene. CDR3 length: 14 amino acids. Trimming removed 1 base at V and 2 bases at J, with 9 bases between. In the PCR, 60 Vbeta and 13 Jbeta primers were used. Measured with immunoSEQ multiplex PCR; TCRdb has only the in-frame clones, and not every one. This sample has about 170,000 clones, with 81% found just once. This chain uses TRBV7-2 with TRBJ2-7; TRBD2 is a possible D gene (6 bases). The origin of this receptor is a woman younger than 35 in good health and CMV-seropositive. The specimen was PBMCs. CDR3 in DNA: TGTGCCAGCAGCTTAGGGAGGGTACCCTACGAGCAGTACTTC. Translation gives CASSLGRVPYEQYF.